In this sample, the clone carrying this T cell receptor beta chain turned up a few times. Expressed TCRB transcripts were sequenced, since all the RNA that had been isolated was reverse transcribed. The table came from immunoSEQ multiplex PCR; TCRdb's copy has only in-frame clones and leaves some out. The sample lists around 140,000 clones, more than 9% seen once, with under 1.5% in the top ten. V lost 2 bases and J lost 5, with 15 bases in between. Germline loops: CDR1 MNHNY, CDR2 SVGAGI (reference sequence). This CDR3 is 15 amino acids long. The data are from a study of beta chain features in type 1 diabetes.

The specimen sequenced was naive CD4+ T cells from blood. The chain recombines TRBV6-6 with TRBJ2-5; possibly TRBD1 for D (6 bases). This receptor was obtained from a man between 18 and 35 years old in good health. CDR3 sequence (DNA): TGTGCCAGCAGTTACGGCGCGGACAGTGGGGAGACCCAGTACTTC. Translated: CASSYGADSGETQYF.